The 14 T cell receptor beta chains in this list originate from one sample, sequenced in a study of T cell repertoires in cytomegalovirus infection. The antigens of these receptors remain unknown. TCRdb independently ran MiXCR on the reads; one entry per CDR3 protein. The sample consists of about 280,000 distinct CDR3 sequences, approximately 22% of them appearing once. The material sequenced was cultured PBMCs, taken from culture after CMV antigen stimulation. Source of these receptors: a human donor in good health (CMV status not recorded). Some clones in this sample may be carry-over from other donors' samples.

This clonotype was recorded at least ten times. V is TRBV7-2 and J is TRBJ1-1; D might be TRBD1 (5 bases). Germline CDR1 is SGHTA and CDR2 is FQGNSA. Trimming pared 2 bases from V and 3 bases from J, leaving 16 bases between. The length of the CDR3 is 16 residues. For the CDR3, the DNA is TGTGCCAGCAGCTTAAGGGGTGGGGGGTCGGACACTGAAGCTTTCTTT. This codes for CASSLRGGGSDTEAFF.

This clonotype was seen ten or more times. The chain employs TRBV7-2 and TRBJ2-3; a weak D match, TRBD2 (5 bases). Trimming stripped 4 bases from V and 0 bases from J, with 14 bases between. The CDR3 length is 16 residues. CDR1 and CDR2 (germline): SGHTA, FQGNSA. The CDR3 sequence is CASSSGGGASTDTQYF. Written as DNA, the CDR3 is TGTGCCAGCAGCTCGGGCGGAGGTGCTAGCACAGATACGCAGTATTTT.

This clonotype was recorded only once. V gene TRBV6-6 combines with J gene TRBJ1-1, with D possibly TRBD1 on 6 matching bases. V dropped 5 bases and J dropped 3 bases, with 16 bases sitting between them. This CDR3 has 15 residues. CDR1 and CDR2 from the germline V gene are MNHNY and SVGAGI (reference sequence). CDR3 region: CASSGYITGHTEAFF. CDR3 nucleotides: TGTGCCAGCAGTGGCTATATAACAGGGCACACTGAAGCTTTCTTT.

This clonotype turned up a few times. The V and J genes are TRBV19 and TRBJ2-1; 7 positions match TRBD1. The CDR3 totals 16 residues. The germline CDR1 and CDR2 sequences are LNHDA and SQIVND (reference sequence). With 8 bases clipped from V and 8 bases from J, the junction kept 18 bases outside the gene matches. CDR3 sequence: CASLNRGAKGIYEQFF. The CDR3 DNA sequence: TGTGCCAGTCTCAACAGGGGCGCAAAAGGAATCTATGAGCAGTTCTTC.

V usage is TRBV11-2 and J usage is TRBJ1-4, with TRBD1 as a possible D gene (6 bases). This CDR3 contains 13 residues. The V gene lost 5 bases and the J gene lost 8 bases, with 12 bases spanning the gap. CDR1 is SGHAT, CDR2 FQNNGV, per germline. As DNA, the CDR3 is TGTGCCAGCAGCCTTAACAGGGTGGAAAAACTGTTTTTT. It codes for CASSLNRVEKLFF. The full variable domain, rest sourced from reference TRBV11-2 and TRBJ1-4, is EAGVAQSPRYKIIEKRQSVAFWCNPISGHATLYWYQQILGQGPKLLIQFQNNGVVDDSQLPKDRFSAERLKGVDSTLKIQPAKLEDSAVYLCASSLNRVEKLFFGSGTQLSVL.

Many counts were recorded for this clonotype. V usage is TRBV7-6 and J usage is TRBJ2-1; D is possibly TRBD2 (6 bases). Germline assignment: CDR1 SGHVS and CDR2 FNYEAQ. CDR3 size: 15 residues. Trimming cost V 5 bases and J 7 bases, with 18 bases left between them. Here the CDR3 reads CASSPLQSGGNEQFF. The CDR3 region has the DNA TGTGCCAGCAGCCCACTCCAGTCCGGGGGAAATGAGCAGTTCTTC.

The V and J genes are TRBV4-3 and TRBJ1-2, with D perhaps matching TRBD1 (6 bases). This CDR3 comprises 14 residues. Germline CDR1 reads LGHNA; CDR2 reads YSLEER. Trimming took off 2 bases at V and 2 bases at J, with 9 bases between the two ends. CDR3 in DNA: TGCGCCAGCAGCCAAATTACAGGGAACTATGGCTACACCTTC. Translating gives CASSQITGNYGYTF.

This clonotype was seen a few times. This sequence joins TRBV24-1 and TRBJ2-1; TRBD2 matches at 15 bases. The CDR3 totals 18 residues. The trim removed 5 bases at V and 8 bases at J, leaving 12 bases unmatched. Germline V gene data show CDR1 as KGHDR and CDR2 as SFDVKD. The CDR3 nucleotides are TGTGCCACCAGTGGTAGACTAGGGACTAGCGGGAGGCCAGATGAGCAGTTCTTC. The encoded protein is CATSGRLGTSGRPDEQFF.

This clonotype has ten or more counts. The chain recombines TRBV7-2 with TRBJ2-5; D is perhaps TRBD1 or TRBD2 (5 bases each). The length of the CDR3 is 13 residues. Trimming shortened V by 11 bases and J by 5 bases, and 18 bases separated the two germline ends. Germline V gene lookup returns CDR1 SGHTA and CDR2 FQGNSA. Written as DNA, the CDR3 is TGTGCCGCTCGAGGGCAGGGCAGGGAGACCCAGTACTTC. As protein: CAARGQGRETQYF.

J is TRBJ2-1 and V is TRBV29-1; 9 nucleotides agree with TRBD1. Losses at the gene ends were 1 base for V and 4 bases for J; bases not matched to a gene: 2. Germline lookup yields CDR1 SQVTM and CDR2 ANQGSEA. The CDR3 extends over 14 amino acids. The CDR3 DNA is TGCAGCGTTGAAGGGGACAGGGATTACAATGAGCAGTTCTTC. This encodes CSVEGDRDYNEQFF.

In this sample, this clonotype turned up many times. The rearrangement joins TRBV7-2 to TRBJ1-2; possible D gene TRBD1, 6 bases. V was pared by 1 base and J by 5 bases, with 14 bases between. The CDR3 runs to 15 residues. CDR1 and CDR2 from the germline V gene are SGHTA and FQGNSA. The CDR3 DNA is TGTGCCAGCAGCTTAGAAGGCAGGGGTTATTATGGCTACACCTTC. As protein: CASSLEGRGYYGYTF.

The V gene is TRBV12-3 or TRBV12-4, the J gene TRBJ1-2; D may be TRBD1 (5 bases). CDR3 size: 16 residues. Trimming took off 1 base at V and 2 bases at J, with 14 bases between the two ends. The CDR3 DNA is TGTGCCAGCAGTTTAGTCGGCGACAGCGAGAACTATGGCTACACCTTC. It is translated as CASSLVGDSENYGYTF.

The table lists this clonotype with a few counts. The rearrangement uses TRBV11-3 and TRBJ1-1, with 8 bases aligning to TRBD1. The V gene end was trimmed by 5 bases and the J gene end by 9 bases; junction bases not matched to a gene: 5. The CDR3 totals 12 residues. CDR1 and CDR2 (germline): SGHNT, YENEEA. Written as DNA, the CDR3 is TGTGCCAGCAGCCTCGGACAGGGTAAAGCTTTCTTT. Amino acids: CASSLGQGKAFF.

This clonotype was recorded many times. This rearrangement joins TRBV12-3 or TRBV12-4 to TRBJ1-3, with a weak D call TRBD1 (5 bases). The CDR3 consists of 12 residues. Trimming cost V 5 bases and J 4 bases, with 6 bases left between them. Here the CDR3 DNA reads TGTGCCAGCAGTGACAGCGGAAACACCATATATTTT. It encodes CASSDSGNTIYF.